Detailed here is one T cell receptor (beta chain). The record originates from a study of shared clonotypes between healthy human individuals. The repertoire was sequenced with immunoSEQ multiplex PCR; TCRdb's copy has only in-frame clones and lacks some. The sample carries 2 million to 2.5 million clones, around 95% recorded once. This CDR3 contains 18 residues. Per the germline V gene, CDR1 is LNHDA and CDR2 is SQIVND (reference sequence). After removal of 7 bases from V and 4 bases from J, the junction contained 13 bases not matched to a gene. Sequences were obtained from naive CD4+ T cells sorted from blood. Subset indicated: CD45RA+ positively selected. The V call is TRBV19, the J call TRBJ2-5; 15 positions match TRBD2. This TCR came from a man younger than 35 in good health. CDR3 residues: CASTTLEGLAGGLETQYF. The DNA for the CDR3 is TGTGCCAGTACGACACTGGAGGGACTAGCGGGAGGTCTAGAGACCCAGTACTTC.